This TCR beta chain was recorded in a study of identical twins. Overall study results and limits: Shared out-of-frame alpha sequences (those common to twins) showed excess low generation probability.

This clonotype was seen a handful of times. Its specificity is unknown. TCRdb reprocessed the 5' RACE reads via MiXCR and lists one record per CDR3 protein. The sample yields around 490,000 distinct CDR3 sequences, around 15% seen once. Separately, the same data were catalogued under a study of yellow fever vaccine responses in identical twins.

Sample: CD4+ T cells sorted from blood. This TCR derives from a woman under 30 in good health.

The CDR3 protein is CATSDFGLRTELYQETQYF. The CDR3, as DNA: TGTGCCACCAGTGATTTTGGTCTCCGGACAGAACTATACCAAGAGACCCAGTACTTC. The chain uses TRBV24-1 and TRBJ2-5; D is possibly TRBD1 (6 bases). Trimming took 1 base from V and 0 from J, leaving 20 bases between them. The CDR3 has 19 amino acids. Looked up from germline, CDR1 is KGHDR and CDR2 is SFDVKD.